This T cell receptor (beta chain) was captured in a study of beta chain features in type 1 diabetes (dated by TCRdb to the late 2010s). Looking at the study overall: Mean age, gender distribution, total cell number and subset yield did not differ between patients and healthy donors. A total of over 90,000,000 sorted cells were examined across all samples, and a strong correlation was observed between cell number per subset and RNA yield. In the study, TCRB repertoires of sorted circulating CD4+ T cell subsets from recently diagnosed type 1 diabetes patients were compared with those of matched healthy donors. Naive and central memory subsets were obtained from all 28 donors, but regulatory and stem cell-like memory subsets were isolated from only 8 patients and roughly 8 healthy donors.

The study at large found these results: Sequencing cDNA rather than genomic DNA could over-represent highly expressing activated cells, although activation and CD3 levels did not differ between groups. Because the HLA sub-analyses included only small numbers of individuals, any influence of HLA type on TCRB rearrangement was left unresolved. A moderate but significant shortening of TCRB CDR3 length was observed in type 1 diabetes patients in all four CD4+ subsets. PCR may preferentially amplify shorter templates, but because patient and control samples were amplified and corrected together, any resulting skew would affect both groups equally. Patients with type 1 diabetes made fewer insertions and deleted more nucleotides at VDJ recombination sites, implying thymic rearrangement abnormalities. The naive, central memory and regulatory TCRB repertoires appeared to resemble one another more closely among patients than among healthy donors.

All of the isolated RNA was reverse transcribed with the High Capacity cDNA Reverse Transcription Kit, so expressed TCRB transcripts were sequenced. Naive, central memory and regulatory T cell samples underwent deep immunoSEQ sequencing, averaging roughly 3.5 million total reads per sample. After sorted cells were lysed in RLT buffer, RNA was extracted with DNase-treated RNeasy Micro or Mini kits, with the choice depending on cell number. To prevent cross-contamination, each cell subset was processed individually, whereas patient and healthy donor samples were processed jointly. The immunoSEQ multiplex PCR was used to amplify TCRB sequences from cDNA, yielding 87-bp fragments that span the CDR3 region. Sequencing of the amplicons was done on the Illumina HiSeq platform. Per the source publication's procedure: Synthetic template baselines were used to correct PCR bias computationally, reads within Hamming distance 2 were collapsed together, and singletons that could not be merged were discarded. Reads were aligned to IMGT to assign V, D and J genes, CDR3 length, and insertions or deletions at six rearrangement sites. Within each subset, clonotype counts were normalized to sorted cell number, after which true diversity and Gini coefficients were computed with the tcR R package. The overlap coefficient, calculated on TCRB nucleotide sequences, was used to measure repertoire sharing. As a proxy for the pre-selection repertoire, out-of-frame TCRB sequences from naive cells were analyzed. TCRdb re-hosts the immuneACCESS table, in-frame sequences only. Its copies lack some clones; in the studies checked, an unresolved V gene accounts for under half of them, and the cause for the rest is not known. V and J calls and clone size come straight from that table; D and trimming were deduced from the DNA. The sample data list about 360,000 clones, and 10% to 15% of these were observed just once. The top ten clonotypes cover approximately 0.015% of the sample.

Each donor gave one peripheral blood draw, averaging around 0.11 L, which was collected into heparinised tubes. A BD FACSAria II was used to sort naive, central memory, regulatory and stem cell-like memory CD4+ T cells with a panel that included CD45RO, CCR7, CD25, CD127, CD95 and CD27. Every sorted population had a purity above 95%. PBMCs were isolated immediately by Lymphoprep density gradient centrifugation and stained directly without culture. To minimize batch effects, samples were stained and sorted in pairs, one healthy donor with one patient per experiment. This clone was recorded a few times. The specificity of this receptor is unknown. No clone much larger than this one lies a single base away; base qualities are absent. The CDR3 covers 16 residues, taking in both the cysteine and the phenylalanine. Solely the CDR3 DNA is kept, with 48 bases framed from the first base. Trimmed from V: 4 bases; trimmed from J: 5 bases; junction bases lacking a gene match: 8. Sequences MNHEY (CDR1) and SMNVEV (CDR2) are obtained from the germline V gene (reference sequence).

This TCR was sampled from a man aged 18 to 29 in good health. Source material: naive CD4+ T cells from blood. Reading the label with the study, this specimen's cell subset or site is: true naive CD4+ T cells. This chain is built from TRBV27 and TRBJ2-1; the junction holds 10 bases that match TRBD2. DNA sequence: TGTGCCAGCAGTTCGCCGGGACTAGCGCTGAACAATGAGCAGTTCTTC. It codes for CASSSPGLALNNEQFF.